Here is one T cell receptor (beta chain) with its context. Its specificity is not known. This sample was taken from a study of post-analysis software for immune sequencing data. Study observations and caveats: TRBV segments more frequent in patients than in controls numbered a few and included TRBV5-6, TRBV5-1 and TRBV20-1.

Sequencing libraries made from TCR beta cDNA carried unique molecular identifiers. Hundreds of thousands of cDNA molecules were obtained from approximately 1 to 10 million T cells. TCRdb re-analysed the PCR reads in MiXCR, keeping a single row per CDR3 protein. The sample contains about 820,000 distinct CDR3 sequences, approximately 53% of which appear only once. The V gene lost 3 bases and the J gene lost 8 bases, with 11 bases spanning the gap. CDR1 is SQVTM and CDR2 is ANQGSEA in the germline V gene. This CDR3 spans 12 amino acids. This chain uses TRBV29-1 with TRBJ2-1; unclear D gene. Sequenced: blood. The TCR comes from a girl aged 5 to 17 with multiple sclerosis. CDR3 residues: CSVDDSWDEQFF. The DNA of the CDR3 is TGCAGCGTTGATGATAGTTGGGATGAGCAGTTCTTC.